This T cell receptor beta chain originates from a study of T-cell reconstitution after alpha-beta-depleted transplantation in children. Study findings and constraints: Where some patients showed high TCRbeta diversity at day 60, it came from recipient T cells and thymic progenitors that had survived. After one year, T-cell counts and TCRbeta diversity mostly came from new T cells. Reportedly, roughly two months post-transplant, alpha-beta T cells arose from several hundred expanded graft clones.

This clonotype has more than one count but fewer than ten. Its target is not known. The TCRbeta library incorporated unique molecular identifiers. Each CDR3 protein is one row after TCRdb ran MiXCR on the PCR reads. The sample has more than 300,000 distinct CDR3 sequences; about a sixth are singletons. The V gene lost 3 bases and the J gene lost 4 bases, with 10 bases spanning the gap. This CDR3 comprises 14 residues. The chain carries TRBV12-3 or TRBV12-4 and TRBJ1-5, with D maybe TRBD1 (5 bases). This TCR derives from a male patient aged 2-9 years who had a stem cell transplant for acute lymphoblastic leukemia, so the T cells may come from the graft donor. The specimen comprised PBMCs, mostly from graft donor cells, sampled 360 days after TCRalphabeta/CD19-depleted stem cell transplant. The CDR3 coding sequence is TGTGCCAGCAGTTTTGAGTCAGGGAATCAGCCCCAGCATTTT. Translating it yields CASSFESGNQPQHF.